Below, 21 T cell receptor beta chains from the same sample are listed, as sequenced in a study of beta chain features in type 1 diabetes. cDNA synthesis used the whole RNA isolate, giving expressed TCRB sequences. TCRdb's copy holds only in-frame clones and misses some; the assay was immunoSEQ multiplex PCR. The sample consists of about 930,000 clones, about 17% of them appearing once. The sequenced sample consisted of naive CD4+ T cells from blood. The receptors here all came from a woman in her late teens or twenties in good health.

J is TRBJ2-7 and V is TRBV10-3, with 7 bases matching TRBD1. V lost 7 bases, J lost 2 bases, and 8 bases stayed unmatched. The CDR3 extends over 14 amino acids. Germline values: CDR1 ENHRY, CDR2 SYGVKD. DNA for the CDR3: TGTGCCATCAAGCCGACAGGGCCTACCTACGAGCAGTACTTC. Its protein product is CAIKPTGPTYEQYF.

The table lists this clone with a few counts. The rearrangement joins TRBV4-1 to TRBJ2-1; 7 nucleotides agree with TRBD2. There are 16 residues in the CDR3. The V and J ends lost 4 bases and 0 bases, in that order; junction bases with no gene match: 6. The germline V gene has CDR1 MGHRA and CDR2 YSYEKL. CDR3 region: CASSPGLVISYNEQFF. As DNA, the CDR3 is TGCGCCAGCAGCCCCGGACTAGTGATCTCCTACAATGAGCAGTTCTTC.

The chain is built from TRBV28 and TRBJ2-7; 12 nucleotides match TRBD1. The ends lost 5 bases at V and 6 bases at J; junction bases unmatched: 14. Per the germline V gene, CDR1 is MDHEN and CDR2 is SYDVKM. The CDR3 loop spans 17 amino acids. The CDR3 spells CASSTYGMGQGASEQYF. The CDR3 bases are TGTGCCAGCAGTACTTACGGAATGGGACAGGGGGCGAGCGAGCAGTACTTC. Variable domain in full (rest from reference TRBV28 and TRBJ2-7): DVKVTQSSRYLVKRTGEKVFLECVQDMDHENMFWYRQDPGLGLRLIYFSYDVKMKEKGDIPEGYSVSREKKERFSLILESASTNQTSMYLCASSTYGMGQGASEQYFGPGTRLTVT.

The table lists this clone with a few counts. The CDR3 reads CASSPDDMYSEAFF. CDR3 nucleotide sequence: TGTGCCAGCAGCCCAGACGATATGTATTCCGAAGCTTTCTTT. The V and J genes are TRBV9 and TRBJ1-1; no clear D gene. The CDR3 runs to 14 residues. Per germline, CDR1 SGDLS and CDR2 YYNGEE. V gave up 4 bases and J gave up 8 bases, with 18 bases separating them.

J is TRBJ2-7 and V is TRBV28; TRBD2 agrees at 7 bases. Germline loops: CDR1 MDHEN, CDR2 SYDVKM. The V gene end was trimmed by 5 bases and the J gene end by 5 bases; junction bases not matched to a gene: 15. The CDR3 extends over 16 amino acids. The CDR3 is CASSPYLRDYRNEQYF. The DNA of the CDR3 is TGTGCCAGCAGTCCTTATCTCCGGGACTATAGGAACGAGCAGTACTTC.

This clone was found a few times. V gene TRBV6-5 combines with J gene TRBJ2-1; 8 nucleotides align to TRBD2. The V segment lost 6 bases and the J segment 3 bases; nucleotides outside the gene matches: 7. Germline V CDR1 and CDR2: MNHEY, SVGAGI. This CDR3 comprises 15 residues. CDR3 in amino acids: CASSPTSANYNEQFF. CDR3 coding DNA: TGTGCCAGCAGCCCGACTAGCGCAAACTACAATGAGCAGTTCTTC.

The chain carries TRBV10-3 and TRBJ2-1, with 8 bases aligning to TRBD2. Germline CDR1 is ENHRY and CDR2 is SYGVKD. V gave up 0 bases and J gave up 4 bases; unmatched junction bases: 11. This CDR3 has 18 amino acids. The CDR3 nucleotides read TGTGCCATCAGTGAGTCGATGGGTCTAGCGGGCCCGTACAATGAGCAGTTCTTC. Protein: CAISESMGLAGPYNEQFF.

This clone has just a few counts. This chain connects TRBV19 to TRBJ2-1; no firm D call. Germline loops: CDR1 LNHDA, CDR2 SQIVND (reference sequence). Trimming shortened V by 3 bases and J by 0 bases, and 9 bases separated the two germline ends. The CDR3 has 15 amino acids. The CDR3 loop is CASSMGTLSYNEQFF. The CDR3, as DNA: TGTGCCAGTAGTATGGGAACCCTCTCCTACAATGAGCAGTTCTTC.

The rearrangement uses TRBV19 and TRBJ1-1; D not resolved. The CDR3 contains 13 residues. Per the germline V gene, CDR1 is LNHDA and CDR2 is SQIVND (reference sequence). V was shortened by 7 bases and J by 6 bases, with 15 bases between the two germline ends. The CDR3 spells CASMFGLAAEAFF. The CDR3 nucleotides read TGTGCCAGTATGTTTGGCCTAGCTGCTGAAGCTTTCTTT.

V usage is TRBV9 and J usage is TRBJ1-2; TRBD1 agrees at 7 bases. The CDR3 is 14 residues long. Germline CDR1 and CDR2: SGDLS and YYNGEE. V dropped 3 bases and J dropped 4; count of bases not matched to a gene: 6. The CDR3 loop reads CASSARDRAYGYTF. The CDR3 DNA is TGTGCCAGCAGCGCTAGGGACAGAGCCTATGGCTACACCTTC.

This clone occurred a few times. This chain joins TRBV4-3 and TRBJ2-2; tentatively, D is TRBD2 (5 bases). Per the germline V gene, CDR1 is LGHNA and CDR2 is YSLEER. The germline V and J ends were trimmed by 4 bases and 0 bases, with 15 bases remaining between them. This CDR3 spans 17 amino acids. CDR3 nucleotides: TGCGCCAGCAGCCGGGCGCGCTTCGGGACGAACACCGGGGAGCTGTTTTTT. Its protein product is CASSRARFGTNTGELFF.

The chain recombines TRBV7-2 with TRBJ2-1, with D uncertain. CDR1 and CDR2 (germline): SGHTA, FQGNSA. V was pared by 5 bases and J by 7 bases, with 6 bases between. This CDR3 contains 11 residues. The CDR3 DNA sequence: TGTGCCAGCAGCCCCCAAAATGAGCAGTTCTTC. Its translation: CASSPQNEQFF.

The chain employs TRBV14 and TRBJ1-1, with TRBD1 matching 9 bases. J lost 5 bases, V lost 4 bases, and 11 bases had no gene match. The CDR3 contains 16 residues. Germline CDR1 is SGHDN and CDR2 is FVKESK. The CDR3 DNA is TGTGCCAGCAGCCCTGGCCTTGGACAGGGGTGGACTGAAGCTTTCTTT. This sequence encodes CASSPGLGQGWTEAFF.

The rearrangement uses TRBV7-2 and TRBJ2-3; D ambiguous. The CDR3 has 15 amino acids. Germline V CDR1 and CDR2: SGHTA, FQGNSA. The V end lost 2 bases, the J end lost 2 bases, and 11 bases lay between the germline ends. The CDR3 sequence: CASSLNPTATDTQYF. The CDR3 DNA sequence: TGTGCCAGCAGCTTAAACCCCACCGCCACAGATACGCAGTATTTT. Using reference TRBV7-2 and TRBJ2-3 for the parts outside the CDR3, the full variable domain is GAGVSQSPSNKVTEKGKDVELRCDPISGHTALYWYRQSLGQGLEFLIYFQGNSAPDKSGLPSDRFSAERTGGSVSTLTIQRTQQEDSAVYLCASSLNPTATDTQYFGPGTRLTVL.

The chain has TRBV7-9 and TRBJ2-3, with D possibly matching TRBD1 (5 bases). The CDR3 runs to 14 residues. V lost 1 base, J lost 6 bases, and 11 bases lay in between. Germline V lookup: CDR1 SEHNR, CDR2 FQNEAQ (reference sequence). CDR3 amino acids: CASSLGAGPDTQYF. The CDR3 DNA reads as TGTGCCAGCAGCTTAGGGGCAGGGCCGGATACGCAGTATTTT. The variable domain in full, with the rest retrieved from reference TRBV7-9 and TRBJ2-3, is DTGVSQNPRHKITKRGQNVTFRCDPISEHNRLYWYRQTLGQGPEFLTYFQNEAQLEKSRLLSDRFSAERPKGSFSTLEIQRTEQGDSAMYLCASSLGAGPDTQYFGPGTRLTVL.

The rearrangement joins TRBV5-4 to TRBJ2-5, with D unclear. This CDR3 comprises 13 residues. The germline V gene encodes CDR1 SGHNT and CDR2 YYREEE (reference sequence). V gave up 4 bases and J gave up 5 bases, with 12 bases separating them. The CDR3: CASSGQTRETQYF. The CDR3 nucleotides read TGTGCCAGCAGCGGGCAGACACGGGAGACCCAGTACTTC.

This clone has only a few counts. The chain has TRBV29-1 and TRBJ2-7, with D perhaps matching TRBD1 or TRBD2 (5 bases each). With 0 bases removed from V and 2 bases from J, the gap between germline ends came to 8 bases. This CDR3 has 13 residues. From germline, CDR1 is SQVTM and CDR2 ANQGSEA. The CDR3 region has the DNA TGCAGCGTTGAAGATATGGGGGCCTACGAGCAGTACTTC. It is translated as CSVEDMGAYEQYF.

This chain uses TRBV6-6 with TRBJ2-5; D is uncertain. Germline V gene data show CDR1 as MNHNY and CDR2 as SVGAGI (reference sequence). CDR3 length: 12 amino acids. V gave up 7 bases and J gave up 1 base, with 7 bases separating them. CDR3 DNA sequence: TGTGCCAGCACTATGGGCCAAGAGACCCAGTACTTC. Amino acid sequence: CASTMGQETQYF.

The rearrangement uses TRBV5-1 and TRBJ2-7, with D maybe TRBD2 (5 bases). The CDR3 loop spans 14 amino acids. Germline-derived CDR1 and CDR2 are SGHRS and YFSETQ. V was cut by 7 bases and J by 1 base, with 15 bases left in between. CDR3 sequence (DNA): TGCGCCAGCGCCGCCGAGCTAGCATCCTACGAGCAGTACTTC. Translated: CASAAELASYEQYF.

V usage is TRBV7-8 and J usage is TRBJ2-2, with TRBD2 matching 9 bases. This CDR3 contains 15 residues. The V gene end was trimmed by 2 bases and the J gene end by 7 bases; junction bases not matched to a gene: 5. Germline CDR1 SGHVS, CDR2 FQNEAQ. CDR3 in DNA: TGTGCCAGCAGCTTAAGGTCTAGCGGGATCGGGGAGCTGTTTTTT. This gives the protein CASSLRSSGIGELFF.

This clone was detected only a few times. At the DNA level, this CDR3 is encoded by other sequences in the same sample as well. The rearrangement uses TRBV18 and TRBJ2-7; TRBD2 aligns across 7 bases. The V segment lost 2 bases and the J segment 3 bases; nucleotides outside the gene matches: 4. From germline, CDR1 is KGHSH and CDR2 LQKENI. The CDR3 extends over 14 amino acids. The CDR3 region is CASSPGGGNYEQYF. CDR3 bases: TGTGCCAGCTCACCAGGGGGGGGTAACTACGAGCAGTACTTC.